This TCR beta chain originates from a study of blood T cell repertoires in COVID-19. Study context: The analysed material was cDNA or gDNA that came from T cells, B-cell-depleted T cells, or PBMCs.

Original handling: Estimation of nucleated cell counts was performed using reference gene primer amplification. Sequencing used immunoSEQ multiplex PCR; TCRdb keeps in-frame clones, though not all of them. The V and J calls and clone size come from that table; D and trimming were worked out from the DNA. This table has fewer than 250,000 clones, 80% to 90% appearing once. The receptor's source is a man aged 40-49 years with acute or convalescent COVID-19. The sample was peripheral blood.

In DNA, the CDR3 is TGTGCCAGTAGCCTACCTCGGGGGGCATGGGAGCAGTTCTTC. Translating gives CASSLPRGAWEQFF. This chain joins TRBV19 and TRBJ2-1, with a tentative D call TRBD2 (7 bases). Trimming shortened V by 6 bases and J by 10 bases, and 19 bases separated the two germline ends. This CDR3 contains 14 residues. Germline V gives CDR1 LNHDA, CDR2 SQIVND (reference sequence). The full variable domain, rest sourced from reference TRBV19 and TRBJ2-1, is DGGITQSPKYLFRKEGQNVTLSCEQNLNHDAMYWYRQDPGQGLRLIYYSQIVNDFQKGDIAEGYSVSREKKESFPLTVTSAQKNPTAFYLCASSLPRGAWEQFFGPGTRLTVL.